This TCR beta chain was recovered during a study of blood T cell repertoires in COVID-19. Study summary: The samples span acute and convalescent COVID-19 from the United States, Italy and Spain.

With 5 bases clipped from V and 2 bases from J, the junction kept 10 bases outside the gene matches. This CDR3 contains 17 residues. Germline CDR1 and CDR2: MNHEY and SVGEGT. TCRdb's copy holds only in-frame clones and misses some; the assay was immunoSEQ multiplex PCR. The table has 100,000 to 150,000 clones, less than 90% seen once. Sequenced input: PBMCs or T cells enriched from blood (not recorded which). The gene calls are TRBV6-2 or TRBV6-3 and TRBJ2-1; 9 bases are shared with TRBD2. This receptor was identified in a woman aged 50 to 60 who had recovered from COVID-19. CDR3 sequence reads: CASSRLGSGGTYNEQFF. CDR3 sequence (DNA): TGTGCCAGCAGTAGACTCGGAAGCGGGGGGACCTACAATGAGCAGTTCTTC.